Listed here is a single TCR beta chain. The antigen is unknown. TCRdb's table, derived via immunoSEQ multiplex PCR, lists solely in-frame clones and lacks some. The sample lists some 21,000 clones; roughly 94% were seen once. This sample is part of a study of PD-1 blockade in classical Hodgkin lymphoma. Regarding the study as a whole: The study reported lower baseline TCR diversity in newly diagnosed patients than in healthy donors.

This CDR3 spans 14 amino acids. Trimming shortened V by 2 bases and J by 2 bases, and 6 bases separated the two germline ends. Per germline, CDR1 LNHDA and CDR2 SQIVND (reference sequence). Specified time point: newly diagnosed, previously untreated cHL patient sample. Untreated, newly diagnosed classical Hodgkin lymphoma PBMCs served for comparison. This clonotype originated in a human donor with classical Hodgkin lymphoma. Material: peripheral blood mononuclear cells (PBMCs). The V call is TRBV19, the J call TRBJ1-4, with a tentative D call TRBD1 (5 bases). The CDR3 sequence is CASSIQGTNEKLFF. CDR3 DNA sequence: TGTGCCAGTAGTATACAGGGTACTAATGAAAAACTGTTTTTT.